The next 14 T cell receptor beta chains were all read from a single sample in a study of shared clonotypes between healthy human individuals. The method was immunoSEQ multiplex PCR; TCRdb's version includes in-frame clones alone and lacks a portion of them. Of some 2,400,000 clones detected, 95% appear once; the ten largest clones hold around 0.13%. Material for sequencing was naive CD4+ T cells sorted from blood. Subset indicated: CD45RA+ positively selected. These receptors were obtained from a man between 18 and 35 years old in good health.

The gene calls are TRBV9 and TRBJ2-1; D gene ambiguous. The CDR3 is 14 amino acids. Germline CDR1 reads SGDLS; CDR2 reads YYNGEE. V was trimmed by 4 bases and J by 0 bases, leaving 8 bases between them. In nucleotides, the CDR3 is TGTGCCAGCAGCCCGGCTAGCTCCTACAATGAGCAGTTCTTC. Its protein product is CASSPASSYNEQFF.

V is TRBV11-2 and J is TRBJ2-1, with TRBD1 matching 7 bases. CDR1 and CDR2 (germline): SGHAT, FQNNGV. CDR3 length: 15 residues. After removal of 1 base from V and 4 bases from J, the junction contained 4 bases not matched to a gene. The CDR3 reads CASSLGTGPYNEQFF. As DNA, the CDR3 is TGTGCCAGCAGCTTAGGGACAGGACCTTACAATGAGCAGTTCTTC.

This clone was seen just once. Other DNA sequences within the sample encode an identical CDR3. The V call is TRBV6-6, the J call TRBJ1-1, with no clear D. Germline V gene sequence: CDR1 MNHNY, CDR2 SVGAGI (reference sequence). The V gene lost 2 bases and the J gene lost 6 bases, with 4 bases spanning the gap. The CDR3 has 11 amino acids. DNA for the CDR3: TGTGCCAGCAGTTACAGGTCTGAAGCTTTCTTT. It specifies CASSYRSEAFF.

Concerning this clone itself: Likely a read error: the CDR3 ends without its conserved phenylalanine or tryptophan. Because the CDR3's place on the DNA is in doubt, the DNA is left out and the CDR3 is given as listed by TCRdb. V usage is TRBV19 and J usage is TRBJ1-1; TRBD1 is taken as the D call from the table, unchecked against the DNA. The CDR3 spans 10 residues, counting both ends. Germline-derived CDR1 and CDR2 are LNHDA and SQIVND (reference sequence). This CDR3 is CASSIGPALT.

The V and J genes are TRBV6-1 and TRBJ1-4, with D possibly TRBD1 on 5 matching bases. This CDR3 region has 14 residues. CDR1 MNHNS and CDR2 SASEGT come from the germline V gene. Trimming took 6 bases from V and 7 from J, leaving 15 bases between them. CDR3 sequence (DNA): TGTGCCAGCAGCGCAGCACAGGTTGCTGAAAAACTGTTTTTT. Protein: CASSAAQVAEKLFF.

The CDR3 reads CASSPSLANYNEQFF. In DNA form, the CDR3 reads TGTGCCAGCAGCCCGAGCCTAGCGAATTACAATGAGCAGTTCTTC. This chain uses TRBV5-4 with TRBJ2-1; the D gene is possibly TRBD2 (6 bases). The CDR3 runs to 15 residues. V lost 4 bases to trimming and J lost 4 bases, with 15 bases between them. From germline, CDR1 is SGHNT and CDR2 YYREEE (reference sequence). Full variable domain (outside the CDR3, taken from reference TRBV5-4 and TRBJ2-1): ETGVTQSPTHLIKTRGQQVTLRCSSQSGHNTVSWYQQALGQGPQFIFQYYREEENGRGNFPPRFSGLQFPNYSSELNVNALELDDSALYLCASSPSLANYNEQFFGPGTRLTVL.

The V and J genes are TRBV7-8 and TRBJ2-7; D perhaps matches TRBD2 (6 bases). The CDR3 length is 14 residues. CDR1 and CDR2 (germline): SGHVS, FQNEAQ. Trimming pared 4 bases from V and 0 bases from J, leaving 10 bases between. The CDR3 DNA follows: TGTGCCAGCAGCTGGGTCGGGAGCTCCTACGAGCAGTACTTC. Translating gives CASSWVGSSYEQYF.

V and J are TRBV6-1 and TRBJ1-4, with D maybe TRBD1 (5 bases). Per germline, CDR1 MNHNS and CDR2 SASEGT. This CDR3 comprises 15 residues. The V end lost 2 bases, the J end lost 7 bases, and 14 bases lay between the germline ends. CDR3 coding DNA: TGTGCCAGCAGTGAAAGGGCGGGGCTAGGTGAAAAACTGTTTTTT. Residues: CASSERAGLGEKLFF.

The rearrangement uses TRBV10-3 and TRBJ2-7; 8 bases align to TRBD1. The CDR3 spans 16 residues. CDR1 and CDR2 from the germline V gene are ENHRY and SYGVKD. Trimming cost V 0 bases and J 3 bases; bases outside gene matches: 7. CDR3 in DNA: TGTGCCATCAGTGAGTCCGCAGGGACAGGCTTCTACGAGCAGTACTTC. Encoded protein: CAISESAGTGFYEQYF.

A remark on this clone: The identical CDR3 is also encoded by other nucleotide sequences in the sample. This chain uses TRBV11-2 with TRBJ1-1, with D possibly matching TRBD1 (5 bases). CDR1 and CDR2 (germline): SGHAT, FQNNGV. This CDR3 has 15 residues. Trimming left V 0 bases short and J 1 base short, with 9 bases between. The CDR3 reads CASSLDGGRNTEAFF. In DNA, the CDR3 is TGTGCCAGCAGCTTAGACGGGGGGAGGAACACTGAAGCTTTCTTT.

The chain has TRBV7-2 and TRBJ2-2, with D possibly being TRBD2 (6 bases). Trimming removed 5 bases from V and 8 bases from J, with 15 bases in between. CDR3 size: 14 residues. In germline, CDR1 is SGHTA, CDR2 FQGNSA. CDR3 amino acids: CASSLQTGGGELFF. CDR3 DNA: TGTGCCAGCAGCCTCCAGACCGGAGGGGGGGAGCTGTTTTTT.

This clone was seen a handful of times. This same CDR3 is encoded by further DNA sequences in the sample. The chain joins TRBV28 to TRBJ1-5; no reliable D call. Germline values: CDR1 MDHEN, CDR2 SYDVKM. The CDR3 extends over 12 amino acids. Trimming stripped 4 bases from V and 0 bases from J, with 1 base between. The DNA for the CDR3 is TGTGCCAGCAGTTATAGCAATCAGCCCCAGCATTTT. It specifies CASSYSNQPQHF.

The rearrangement links TRBV27 to TRBJ1-5; TRBD1 agrees at 11 bases. Germline CDR1 is MNHEY and CDR2 is SMNVEV (reference sequence). J gave up 7 bases and V 4 bases, and 3 bases lay outside the gene matches. This CDR3 contains 14 residues. For the CDR3, the DNA is TGTGCCAGCAGTTGGGACAGGGGGGGCCAGCCCCAGCATTTT. This gives the protein CASSWDRGGQPQHF.

This clone was seen a handful of times. The V gene is TRBV4-3, the J gene TRBJ2-7; 7 nucleotides agree with TRBD2. CDR3 length: 15 residues. The germline gives CDR1 LGHNA, CDR2 YSLEER. V lost 4 bases, J lost 2 bases, and 8 bases stayed unmatched. CDR3 in DNA: TGCGCCAGCAGCCGGGAGCGGGACCCCGCCTACGAGCAGTACTTC. As protein: CASSRERDPAYEQYF.